A selection of T cell receptor beta chains follows, all from one sample in a study of beta chain features in type 1 diabetes. The table came from immunoSEQ multiplex PCR; TCRdb's copy has only in-frame clones and leaves some out. The table shows about 930,000 clones, with roughly a sixth occurring only once. What was sequenced was naive CD4+ T cells from blood. These receptors were taken from a woman aged 18 to 35 in good health. The CDR3 runs from the conserved cysteine through the conserved F or W. D genes are given only for firm matches. Not all rows give a size; the values are once, few, many and, for expanded clones, a class.

j_gene: TRBJ2-7; v_gene: TRBV15; d_gene: .; abundance: .; CDR3aa: CATSRDFAVYYEQYF; CDR3nt: TGTGCCACCAGCAGAGATTTTGCGGTCTACTACGAGCAGTACTTC
j_gene: TRBJ2-7; v_gene: TRBV20-1; d_gene: .; abundance: few; CDR3aa: CSVRQTYEQYF; CDR3nt: TGCAGTGTGAGACAGACCTACGAGCAGTACTTC
j_gene: TRBJ2-5; v_gene: TRBV6-1; d_gene: .; abundance: few; CDR3aa: CASGQGSKETQYF; CDR3nt: TGTGCCAGCGGCCAGGGGTCGAAAGAGACCCAGTACTTC
j_gene: TRBJ2-7; v_gene: TRBV20-1; d_gene: TRBD2; abundance: few; CDR3aa: CSAQRGYEQYF; CDR3nt: TGCAGTGCACAGCGGGGCTACGAGCAGTACTTC
j_gene: TRBJ1-1; v_gene: TRBV10-3; d_gene: .; abundance: once; CDR3aa: CAIGKMNTEAFF; CDR3nt: TGTGCCATCGGGAAGATGAACACTGAAGCTTTCTTT
j_gene: TRBJ1-2; v_gene: TRBV7-9; d_gene: .; abundance: .; CDR3aa: CASSLEVRSGGYTF; CDR3nt: TGTGCCAGCAGCTTAGAGGTCCGTTCAGGAGGCTACACCTTC
j_gene: TRBJ2-3; v_gene: TRBV11-2; d_gene: .; abundance: .; CDR3aa: CASSLGAGTQYF; CDR3nt: TGTGCCAGCAGCTTAGGGGCGGGTACGCAGTATTTT
j_gene: TRBJ1-1; v_gene: TRBV10-3; d_gene: .; abundance: .; CDR3aa: CAARPRTVSDTEAFF; CDR3nt: TGTGCCGCCCGCCCCCGGACAGTATCCGACACTGAAGCTTTCTTT
j_gene: TRBJ1-2; v_gene: TRBV6-1; d_gene: .; abundance: few; CDR3aa: CASSGQLNGYTF; CDR3nt: TGTGCCAGCAGTGGACAGCTAAATGGCTACACCTTC
j_gene: TRBJ2-1; v_gene: TRBV4-1; d_gene: TRBD2; abundance: few; CDR3aa: CASSRGSGRAPHEQFF; CDR3nt: TGCGCCAGCAGCAGAGGTAGCGGGAGGGCCCCCCATGAGCAGTTCTTC
j_gene: TRBJ2-1; v_gene: TRBV4-3; d_gene: TRBD2; abundance: few; CDR3aa: CASSQRPGTSFSNEQFF; CDR3nt: TGCGCCAGCAGCCAAAGACCGGGGACTAGCTTTTCCAATGAGCAGTTCTTC
j_gene: TRBJ2-3; v_gene: TRBV6-5; d_gene: TRBD2; abundance: .; CDR3aa: CASRLLAGGTQYF; CDR3nt: TGTGCCAGCAGATTACTAGCGGGAGGTACGCAGTATTTT
j_gene: TRBJ2-4; v_gene: TRBV7-9; d_gene: .; abundance: few; CDR3aa: CASSLGVGLAKNIQYF; CDR3nt: TGTGCCAGCAGCTTAGGTGTGGGGCTGGCCAAAAACATTCAGTACTTC
j_gene: TRBJ2-3; v_gene: TRBV28; d_gene: TRBD2; abundance: .; CDR3aa: CASSSIAGGTSGKTDTQYF; CDR3nt: TGTGCCAGCAGTTCCATTGCCGGGGGGACTAGCGGGAAGACAGATACGCAGTATTTT
j_gene: TRBJ2-7; v_gene: TRBV27; d_gene: .; abundance: .; CDR3aa: CASSARLGGYYEQYF; CDR3nt: TGTGCCAGCAGTGCAAGACTGGGCGGTTACTACGAGCAGTACTTC
j_gene: TRBJ2-1; v_gene: TRBV2; d_gene: .; abundance: .; CDR3aa: CASSRTGGEQFF; CDR3nt: TGTGCCAGCAGTAGGACTGGCGGAGAGCAGTTCTTC
j_gene: TRBJ1-2; v_gene: TRBV19; d_gene: .; abundance: .; CDR3aa: CASSWGTLRGYTF; CDR3nt: TGTGCCAGTAGTTGGGGGACACTCCGTGGCTACACCTTC
j_gene: TRBJ2-7; v_gene: TRBV28; d_gene: TRBD2; abundance: .; CDR3aa: CASSLFYRDLSGMVGYEQYF; CDR3nt: TGTGCCAGCAGTTTATTCTACCGTGACCTTAGCGGGATGGTGGGCTACGAGCAGTACTTC
j_gene: TRBJ2-1; v_gene: TRBV23-1; d_gene: .; abundance: .; CDR3aa: CASSQSGSQIRSYNEQFF; CDR3nt: TGCGCCAGCAGTCAATCGGGGTCACAGATCCGCTCCTACAATGAGCAGTTCTTC
j_gene: TRBJ1-1; v_gene: TRBV28; d_gene: .; abundance: few; CDR3aa: CASNRAPMNTEAFF; CDR3nt: TGTGCCAGCAACAGGGCCCCCATGAACACTGAAGCTTTCTTT
j_gene: TRBJ2-7; v_gene: TRBV6-5; d_gene: .; abundance: .; CDR3aa: CASSPAVTYEQYF; CDR3nt: TGTGCCAGCAGTCCGGCTGTCACCTACGAGCAGTACTTC
j_gene: TRBJ2-3; v_gene: TRBV27; d_gene: .; abundance: few; CDR3aa: CASTPRESTDTQYF; CDR3nt: TGTGCCAGCACCCCCCGGGAAAGCACAGATACGCAGTATTTT
j_gene: TRBJ1-3; v_gene: TRBV11-2; d_gene: .; abundance: once; CDR3aa: CASSRTGHPGNTIYF; CDR3nt: TGTGCCAGCAGCCGAACCGGACATCCTGGAAACACCATATATTTT
j_gene: TRBJ1-5; v_gene: TRBV27; d_gene: TRBD1; abundance: .; CDR3aa: CASSKGQGNQPQHF; CDR3nt: TGTGCCAGCAGTAAGGGACAGGGGAATCAGCCCCAGCATTTT
j_gene: TRBJ2-7; v_gene: TRBV5-1; d_gene: .; abundance: .; CDR3aa: CASSFPGRYYEQYF; CDR3nt: TGCGCCAGCAGCTTTCCTGGCCGTTACTACGAGCAGTACTTC
j_gene: TRBJ2-1; v_gene: TRBV9; d_gene: TRBD2; abundance: few; CDR3aa: CASSETSGSNEQFF; CDR3nt: TGTGCCAGCAGCGAAACTAGCGGGAGCAATGAGCAGTTCTTC
j_gene: TRBJ1-1; v_gene: TRBV6-1; d_gene: .; abundance: few; CDR3aa: CASRAGDRNTEAFF; CDR3nt: TGTGCCAGCAGAGCAGGGGACCGGAACACTGAAGCTTTCTTT
j_gene: TRBJ2-3; v_gene: TRBV5-1; d_gene: .; abundance: few; CDR3aa: CASSLGLQTSTDTQYF; CDR3nt: TGCGCCAGCAGCTTGGGACTCCAGACTAGCACAGATACGCAGTATTTT
j_gene: TRBJ2-3; v_gene: TRBV5-1; d_gene: .; abundance: .; CDR3aa: CASSPVPGADTQYF; CDR3nt: TGCGCCAGCAGCCCTGTCCCGGGAGCAGATACGCAGTATTTT
j_gene: TRBJ2-4; v_gene: TRBV7-2; d_gene: TRBD1; abundance: .; CDR3aa: CASSLAHSGGWGNIQYF; CDR3nt: TGTGCCAGCAGCTTAGCCCACTCAGGGGGTTGGGGAAACATTCAGTACTTC
j_gene: TRBJ1-4; v_gene: TRBV25-1; d_gene: .; abundance: .; CDR3aa: CASTGWGEKLFF; CDR3nt: TGTGCCTCAACAGGGTGGGGTGAAAAACTGTTTTTT
j_gene: TRBJ2-7; v_gene: TRBV5-4; d_gene: TRBD1; abundance: .; CDR3aa: CASTRKDRVHEQYF; CDR3nt: TGTGCCAGCACCAGGAAGGACAGGGTCCACGAGCAGTACTTC
j_gene: TRBJ2-2; v_gene: TRBV19; d_gene: TRBD1; abundance: .; CDR3aa: CASTPRQGSNRWMTGELFF; CDR3nt: TGTGCCAGTACCCCACGACAGGGGTCGAATAGATGGATGACCGGGGAGCTGTTTTTT
j_gene: TRBJ2-7; v_gene: TRBV11-2; d_gene: TRBD2; abundance: few; CDR3aa: CASSALASTYEQYF; CDR3nt: TGTGCCAGCAGCGCACTAGCGTCAACCTACGAGCAGTACTTC
j_gene: TRBJ2-2; v_gene: TRBV19; d_gene: .; abundance: few; CDR3aa: CASSIDGQGGTGELFF; CDR3nt: TGTGCCAGTAGTATAGATGGTCAGGGAGGAACCGGGGAGCTGTTTTTT